The 25 T cell receptor beta chains presented below share a single source sample, sequenced in a study of T cells in localized non-small cell lung cancer. The protocol was immunoSEQ multiplex PCR, while the TCRdb copy is restricted to in-frame clones and leaves out a portion. The sample holds nearly 25,000 clones, more than 85% seen once. The specimen was peripheral blood, collected before any cancer treatment. The receptors derive from a man aged 35-69 years with stage III squamous cell lung carcinoma.

This chain uses TRBV28 with TRBJ1-2, with 8 bases fitting TRBD1. The CDR3 sequence is 14 residues long. The J segment lost 8 bases and the V segment lost 4 bases, leaving 9 bases of the junction unmatched. Germline CDR1 is MDHEN and CDR2 is SYDVKM. CDR3 residues: CASSSGQGLRGYTF. As DNA, the CDR3 is TGTGCCAGCAGTTCAGGACAGGGTCTGAGAGGCTACACCTTC.

The gene calls are TRBV6-6 and TRBJ2-2, with TRBD2 identical over 10 bases. The CDR3 runs to 14 residues. The V and J ends lost 7 bases and 5 bases, in that order; junction bases with no gene match: 4. The germline gives CDR1 MNHNY, CDR2 SVGAGI (reference sequence). In nucleotides, the CDR3 is TGTGCCAGCACCTTAGCGGGGGGTACCGGGGAGCTGTTTTTT. Translated, it gives CASTLAGGTGELFF.

The chain couples TRBV5-5 to TRBJ2-1; 10 bases are a match to TRBD1. V was pared by 2 bases and J by 7 bases, with 12 bases of the junction left unmatched. The CDR3 totals 17 residues. CDR1 is SGHKS and CDR2 is YYEKEE in the germline V gene (reference sequence). DNA for the CDR3: TGTGCCAGCAGCTTCGGGACAGGGGATTTTTATGAGAATGAGCAGTTCTTC. Its translation: CASSFGTGDFYENEQFF. The variable domain in full, with the rest retrieved from reference TRBV5-5 and TRBJ2-1, is DAGVTQSPTHLIKTRGQQVTLRCSPISGHKSVSWYQQVLGQGPQFIFQYYEKEERGRGNFPDRFSARQFPNYSSELNVNALLLGDSALYLCASSFGTGDFYENEQFFGPGTRLTVL.

The rearrangement joins TRBV5-1 to TRBJ2-1; D possibly corresponds to TRBD1 (6 bases). In germline, CDR1 is SGHRS, CDR2 YFSETQ. V lost 4 bases, J lost 4 bases, and 9 bases lay in between. The CDR3 runs to 13 residues. CDR3 sequence (DNA): TGCGCCAGCAGCCCCGGACAGTACAATGAGCAGTTCTTC. Amino acids: CASSPGQYNEQFF.

V and J are TRBV4-3 and TRBJ1-2, with D maybe TRBD1 (5 bases). This CDR3 has 16 residues. The germline V gene encodes CDR1 LGHNA and CDR2 YSLEER. Trimming pared 0 bases from V and 7 bases from J, leaving 18 bases between. CDR3 amino acids: CASSQDLTVPGGGYTF. CDR3 nucleotides: TGCGCCAGCAGCCAAGATCTGACAGTCCCCGGGGGTGGCTACACCTTC.

The chain couples TRBV5-1 to TRBJ2-6, with TRBD2 as a possible D gene (5 bases). With 0 bases removed from V and 0 bases from J, the gap between germline ends came to 7 bases. The CDR3 sequence is 16 residues long. Germline assignment: CDR1 SGHRS and CDR2 YFSETQ. DNA of the CDR3: TGCGCCAGCAGCTTGGGCGAGGGCTCTGGGGCCAACGTCCTGACTTTC. Encoded protein: CASSLGEGSGANVLTF.

Note on this clone: Other DNA sequences from this sample encode an identical CDR3 as well. The V call is TRBV7-2, the J call TRBJ2-1; maybe TRBD2 (5 bases). The CDR3 has 15 amino acids. Trimming pared 5 bases from V and 0 bases from J, leaving 11 bases between. Germline V lookup: CDR1 SGHTA, CDR2 FQGNSA. CDR3 DNA sequence: TGTGCCAGCAGCCCCCGGAGGAGCTCCTACAATGAGCAGTTCTTC. Its translation: CASSPRRSSYNEQFF.

This clone was seen a handful of times. The rearrangement links TRBV6-6 to TRBJ2-4; 8 bases align to TRBD1. The CDR3 covers 16 residues. Germline V gene sequence: CDR1 MNHNY, CDR2 SVGAGI (reference sequence). V dropped 7 bases and J dropped 0; count of bases not matched to a gene: 8. CDR3 loop: CASKEGQEIAKNIQYF. The DNA for the CDR3 is TGTGCCAGCAAAGAGGGACAGGAAATAGCCAAAAACATTCAGTACTTC.

V is TRBV2 and J is TRBJ1-1; no clear D. This CDR3 comprises 14 residues. CDR1 is SNHLY, CDR2 FYNNEI, per germline. The V end was cut by 5 bases, the J end by 0 bases, with 10 bases between. The CDR3 spells CASSPGSMNTEAFF. CDR3 bases: TGTGCCAGCAGTCCCGGGTCGATGAACACTGAAGCTTTCTTT.

V is TRBV15 and J is TRBJ2-2; D is undetermined. From germline, CDR1 is LNHNV and CDR2 YYDKDF (reference sequence). V lost 5 bases to trimming and J lost 3 bases, with 10 bases between them. CDR3 length equals 14 residues. The DNA for the CDR3 is TGTGCCACCAGCGATAGGGTTGACACCGGGGAGCTGTTTTTT. Translated: CATSDRVDTGELFF.

V gene TRBV28 combines with J gene TRBJ2-3, with a tentative D call TRBD2 (6 bases). The length of the CDR3 is 15 residues. Trimming stripped 3 bases from V and 0 bases from J, with 10 bases between. Germline V gene sequence: CDR1 MDHEN, CDR2 SYDVKM. The CDR3 bases are TGTGCCAGCAGTTTCGCTAGCGAGAGCACAGATACGCAGTATTTT. Its protein is CASSFASESTDTQYF.

J is TRBJ1-2 and V is TRBV2, with D hard to call. The CDR3 loop spans 18 amino acids. CDR1 SNHLY and CDR2 FYNNEI come from the germline V gene. V was clipped by 2 bases and J by 2 bases, with 21 bases between them. The CDR3 bases are TGTGCCAGCAGTGAATCCCCTCTCGCCAGGATACACAACTATGGCTACACCTTC. Protein: CASSESPLARIHNYGYTF.

This sequence joins TRBV19 and TRBJ1-1, with TRBD1 matching 8 bases. Germline V gene sequence: CDR1 LNHDA, CDR2 SQIVND (reference sequence). V shed 4 bases, J shed 1 base, and the junction held 5 bases outside the gene matches. The CDR3 covers 15 residues. The CDR3 nucleotides read TGTGCCAGTAGTAGTCGGACAGGGTCGAACACTGAAGCTTTCTTT. It codes for CASSSRTGSNTEAFF.

The chain couples TRBV4-2 to TRBJ2-7; 7 positions agree with TRBD1. CDR3 size: 14 residues. Germline V gene data show CDR1 as LGHNA and CDR2 as YNFKEQ. After removal of 0 bases from V and 5 bases from J, the junction contained 4 bases not matched to a gene. DNA of the CDR3: TGTGCCAGCAGCCAAGACGGGACAGTTAACGAGCAGTACTTC. Its protein is CASSQDGTVNEQYF.

This sequence joins TRBV28 and TRBJ2-1, with 9 positions matching TRBD1. Per the germline V gene, CDR1 is MDHEN and CDR2 is SYDVKM. The CDR3 has 15 residues. Unmatched junction bases numbered 10, after V lost 5 bases and J lost 8 bases. The CDR3 DNA sequence: TGTGCCAGCAGTCCACGACAGGGGGTTGTCTATGAGCAGTTCTTC. Amino acid sequence: CASSPRQGVVYEQFF.

The rearrangement uses TRBV9 and TRBJ1-1; tentatively, D is TRBD1 (6 bases). V gave up 3 bases and J gave up 5 bases, with 8 bases separating them. CDR3 length equals 12 residues. Germline V gene lookup returns CDR1 SGDLS and CDR2 YYNGEE. In DNA form, the CDR3 reads TGTGCCAGCAGCGGGGGGGCTACTGAAGCTTTCTTT. Protein product: CASSGGATEAFF.

V gene TRBV5-1 combines with J gene TRBJ2-7; 12 nucleotides agree with TRBD2. V dropped 0 bases and J dropped 6; count of bases not matched to a gene: 7. There are 16 residues in the CDR3. CDR1 is SGHRS, CDR2 YFSETQ, per germline. The CDR3 loop reads CASSLGLAGGLAEQYF. CDR3 in DNA: TGCGCCAGCAGCTTGGGTCTAGCGGGAGGGCTGGCCGAGCAGTACTTC.

The chain has TRBV23-1 and TRBJ2-2; D gene unclear. TRBV23-1 is placed among ORFs of uncertain function. The CDR3 contains 13 residues. Trimming stripped 4 bases from V and 2 bases from J, with 5 bases between. The chain's CDR3 is CASSLLNTGELFF. CDR3 nucleotides: TGCGCCAGCAGTCTCTTAAACACCGGGGAGCTGTTTTTT.

This sequence joins TRBV7-3 and TRBJ2-7; 7 bases are shared with TRBD1. CDR1 is SGHTA and CDR2 is FQGTGA in the germline V gene. CDR3 size: 13 residues. J lost 5 bases, V lost 6 bases, and 7 bases had no gene match. The CDR3 is CASSSQTGDEQYF. The CDR3 DNA sequence: TGTGCCAGCAGTTCCCAAACAGGGGACGAGCAGTACTTC.

The chain links TRBV4-1 to TRBJ1-1; maybe TRBD1 (5 bases). V shed 2 bases and J shed 7 bases, with 11 bases lying between them. Germline CDR1 and CDR2: MGHRA and YSYEKL. The CDR3 has 13 residues. The CDR3 region is CASSQNPQDEAFF. DNA of the CDR3: TGCGCCAGCAGCCAAAACCCACAGGATGAAGCTTTCTTT.

The chain uses TRBV10-3 and TRBJ1-1; no clear D. The germline V gene encodes CDR1 ENHRY and CDR2 SYGVKD. This CDR3 spans 13 amino acids. V was pared by 1 base and J by 7 bases, with 10 bases between. The CDR3 reads CAISEYPPVEAFF. CDR3 DNA sequence: TGTGCCATCAGTGAGTATCCCCCCGTTGAAGCTTTCTTT.

V is TRBV5-8 and J is TRBJ2-1; 7 nucleotides line up with TRBD1. V dropped 1 base and J dropped 8; count of bases not matched to a gene: 3. Germline V gene lookup returns CDR1 SGHTS and CDR2 YDEGEE. The CDR3 has 13 amino acids. The CDR3 nucleotides read TGTGCCAGCAGCTTGACAGGGGAGCATGAGCAGTTCTTC. It codes for CASSLTGEHEQFF.

V gene TRBV7-2 combines with J gene TRBJ2-1, with D uncertain. CDR1 is SGHTA, CDR2 FQGNSA, per germline. The V gene lost 5 bases and the J gene lost 4 bases, with 9 bases spanning the gap. The CDR3 length is 13 residues. The CDR3 nucleotides read TGTGCCAGCAGCCCCGACTCGTACAATGAGCAGTTCTTC. This gives the protein CASSPDSYNEQFF.

The chain couples TRBV5-1 to TRBJ1-2, with D hard to call. Trimming took off 0 bases at V and 4 bases at J, with 13 bases between the two ends. The CDR3 has 15 amino acids. CDR1 and CDR2 from the germline V gene are SGHRS and YFSETQ. This chain's CDR3 is CASSLGPTSLYGYTF. Written as DNA, the CDR3 is TGCGCCAGCAGCTTGGGTCCCACTTCCCTCTATGGCTACACCTTC.

Concerning this clone: A far larger clone is just one base off, so this is likely a read error. The chain couples TRBV29-1 to TRBJ1-4, with 7 bases matching TRBD1. Germline trimming cut 4 bases from V and 2 bases from J; bases unmatched to any gene: 4. From germline, CDR1 is SQVTM and CDR2 ANQGSEA. The length of the CDR3 is 14 residues. The DNA of the CDR3 is TGCAGCGTTGGTATAGGGGGCACTAATGAAAAACTGTTTTTT. Translation: CSVGIGGTNEKLFF.